Following are 32 T cell receptor beta chains from one sample sequenced in a study of Ad26.COV2.S vaccination and SARS-CoV-2 variants. Clones were sequenced by immunoSEQ multiplex PCR, and TCRdb holds only the in-frame ones, with some missing. The sample consists of some 190,000 clones, approximately 90% of them appearing once. Sequenced here: peripheral blood, sampled after recovery from COVID-19. The receptors here all came from a human donor who had recovered from COVID-19.

Worth noting for this clone: The same CDR3 is also encoded by other DNA sequences in this sample. The rearrangement joins TRBV4-1 to TRBJ2-5, with unresolved D. The CDR3 loop spans 14 amino acids. V was pared by 0 bases and J by 2 bases, with 7 bases between. From germline, CDR1 is MGHRA and CDR2 YSYEKL. The CDR3 nucleotides are TGCGCCAGCAGCCAAGAGGGTCTTCAAGAGACCCAGTACTTC. It translates to CASSQEGLQETQYF.

The chain employs TRBV12-5 and TRBJ2-1, with 14 bases that match TRBD2. Germline values: CDR1 LGHNT, CDR2 FRNRAP. CDR3 length: 17 residues. J gave up 8 bases and V 2 bases, and 8 bases lay outside the gene matches. CDR3 residues: CASGLTTGTSGSHEQFF. Written as DNA, the CDR3 is TGTGCTAGTGGTTTGACCACCGGGACTAGCGGGAGTCATGAGCAGTTCTTC.

This chain links TRBV5-1 with TRBJ2-3; D remains unclear. The germline gives CDR1 SGHRS, CDR2 YFSETQ. V lost 4 bases and J 6 bases, leaving 12 bases between the germline ends. The CDR3 consists of 13 residues. CDR3 DNA sequence: TGCGCCAGCAGCCAAGTCCTCTTGGATACGCAGTATTTT. Amino acid sequence: CASSQVLLDTQYF.

V gene TRBV6-5 combines with J gene TRBJ1-6; 8 nucleotides align to TRBD1. This CDR3 is built from 15 residues. V was clipped by 5 bases and J by 7 bases; unmatched bases: 7. Germline V gene lookup returns CDR1 MNHEY and CDR2 SVGAGI. CDR3 protein: CASSLGQGGNSPLHF. CDR3 DNA sequence: TGTGCCAGCAGTCTAGGACAGGGCGGGAATTCACCCCTCCACTTT.

The chain employs TRBV6-6 and TRBJ1-5; the D gene is possibly TRBD1 (5 bases). V lost 4 bases, J lost 0 bases, and 10 bases lay in between. The CDR3 consists of 15 residues. The germline CDR1 and CDR2 sequences are MNHNY and SVGAGI (reference sequence). CDR3 bases: TGTGCCAGCAGTTGGGACGGGTTTAGCAATCAGCCCCAGCATTTT. Its translation is CASSWDGFSNQPQHF.

This clone has only one observation. The chain has TRBV15 and TRBJ1-1, with unresolved D. The V gene lost 3 bases and the J gene lost 5 bases, with 16 bases spanning the gap. The length of the CDR3 is 15 residues. The V gene's germline CDR1 is LNHNV and CDR2 YYDKDF (reference sequence). CDR3 nucleotides: TGTGCCACCAGCAGCCAAGAGGTAAGGGAAACTGAAGCTTTCTTT. Its translation is CATSSQEVRETEAFF.

V is TRBV5-1 and J is TRBJ1-4, with 8 bases fitting TRBD1. Unmatched junction bases numbered 6, after V lost 4 bases and J lost 7 bases. CDR3 length equals 14 residues. CDR1 is SGHRS and CDR2 is YFSETQ in the germline V gene. For the CDR3, the DNA is TGCGCCAGCAGCCGTGGACAGGGCGCTGAAAAACTGTTTTTT. Amino acid sequence: CASSRGQGAEKLFF.

The chain employs TRBV7-9 and TRBJ2-3; possible D gene TRBD2, 5 bases. The V gene's germline CDR1 is SEHNR and CDR2 FQNEAQ (reference sequence). The V end was cut by 1 base, the J end by 6 bases, with 11 bases between. The CDR3 sequence is 14 residues long. The DNA for the CDR3 is TGTGCCAGCAGCTTAGTTGTCGGGATGGATACGCAGTATTTT. Protein product: CASSLVVGMDTQYF.

The rearrangement uses TRBV11-2 and TRBJ2-3, with D unclear. In germline, CDR1 is SGHAT, CDR2 FQNNGV. The CDR3 length is 16 residues. The germline V and J ends were trimmed by 5 bases and 2 bases, with 17 bases remaining between them. CDR3 sequence: CASSPSGGVFTDTQYF. In DNA form, the CDR3 reads TGTGCCAGCAGCCCATCGGGCGGTGTATTCACAGATACGCAGTATTTT.

This clone was seen more than once but under ten times. The V call is TRBV6-1, the J call TRBJ1-2; TRBD1 aligns across 9 bases. The CDR3 sequence is 13 residues long. Germline V gene sequence: CDR1 MNHNS, CDR2 SASEGT. Germline trimming cut 5 bases from V and 7 bases from J; bases unmatched to any gene: 5. CDR3 DNA: TGTGCCAGCAGTTCCGGGACAGGGTTTGGCTACACCTTC. It is translated as CASSSGTGFGYTF.

This chain's CDR3 is CASSLISGANVLTF. The CDR3 DNA is TGTGCCAGCAGCTTAATCTCTGGGGCCAACGTCCTGACTTTC. V is TRBV5-4 and J is TRBJ2-6, with D unresolved. The CDR3 has 14 residues. V dropped 2 bases and J dropped 0 bases, with 3 bases sitting between them. Germline-derived CDR1 and CDR2 are SGHNT and YYREEE (reference sequence).

This chain links TRBV5-6 with TRBJ1-6; 8 bases fit TRBD1. V lost 0 bases and J lost 7; bases outside the gene matches: 6. The germline CDR1 and CDR2 sequences are SGHDT and YYEEEE. The CDR3 consists of 16 residues. DNA for the CDR3: TGTGCCAGCAGCTTGGAAGCAGGGGGCGCGAATTCACCCCTCCACTTT. Its protein product is CASSLEAGGANSPLHF.

This chain uses TRBV9 with TRBJ2-1; TRBD2 matches at 10 bases. Germline CDR1 and CDR2: SGDLS and YYNGEE. The CDR3 length is 16 residues. J gave up 9 bases and V 0 bases, and 9 bases lay outside the gene matches. The CDR3, as DNA: TGTGCCAGCAGCGTAGATGGCAGCGGGGGGGCATTTGAGCAGTTCTTC. Translated, it gives CASSVDGSGGAFEQFF.

This clone was counted once. The chain links TRBV6-1 to TRBJ1-1; D is unresolved. Germline CDR1 MNHNS, CDR2 SASEGT. V shed 3 bases and J shed 7 bases, with 9 bases lying between them. The CDR3 contains 12 residues. DNA of the CDR3: TGTGCCAGCAGTGAGACGGTATTTGAAGCTTTCTTT. This sequence encodes CASSETVFEAFF.

This rearrangement joins TRBV18 to TRBJ2-3; D may be TRBD2 (6 bases). This CDR3 is built from 15 residues. Germline CDR1 and CDR2: KGHSH and LQKENI. Trimming cost V 3 bases and J 1 base, with 11 bases left between them. CDR3 nucleotides: TGTGCCAGCTCACCTGGGGGGATCCGCACAGATACGCAGTATTTT. It translates to CASSPGGIRTDTQYF.

The V call is TRBV12-3 or TRBV12-4, the J call TRBJ2-1; unclear D gene. This CDR3 is 13 amino acids long. The V end was cut by 7 bases, the J end by 7 bases, with 14 bases between. The CDR3 DNA sequence: TGTGCCAGCACCCCCGGGCCCGGGAATGAGCAGTTCTTC. It specifies CASTPGPGNEQFF.

The chain is built from TRBV11-2 and TRBJ2-2, with a tentative D call TRBD2 (5 bases). Germline lookup yields CDR1 SGHAT and CDR2 FQNNGV. This CDR3 has 16 amino acids. Trimming removed 2 bases at V and 0 bases at J, with 10 bases between. The CDR3 region has the DNA TGTGCCAGCAGCTTATCGGGCGGGCCGAACACCGGGGAGCTGTTTTTT. Protein product: CASSLSGGPNTGELFF.

The rearrangement uses TRBV9 and TRBJ1-6; D remains ambiguous. The germline V gene encodes CDR1 SGDLS and CDR2 YYNGEE. The CDR3 spans 14 residues. Deletions cut 5 bases from V and 5 bases from J, with 11 bases between. The CDR3 loop reads CASRPGRNNSPLHF. CDR3 DNA sequence: TGTGCCAGCAGGCCAGGACGGAATAATTCACCCCTCCACTTT.

This clone was detected once. The chain uses TRBV28 and TRBJ1-2; unclear D gene. V lost 11 bases and J 4 bases, leaving 14 bases between the germline ends. The CDR3 has 12 residues. In germline, CDR1 is MDHEN, CDR2 SYDVKM. CDR3 nucleotide sequence: TGTGCCGCCGACGACTTCTCCTATGGCTACACCTTC. This sequence encodes CAADDFSYGYTF.

The genes are TRBV27 and TRBJ1-1; 8 bases agree with TRBD1. V was clipped by 8 bases and J by 4 bases; unmatched bases: 12. The CDR3 totals 15 residues. The V gene's germline CDR1 is MNHEY and CDR2 SMNVEV (reference sequence). The CDR3 region has the DNA TGTGCCAGCTGCCCTCAGGGGGCAGGGTGCACTGAAGCTTTCTTT. Protein product: CASCPQGAGCTEAFF.

The J gene is TRBJ1-6, the V gene TRBV2, with 9 bases identical to TRBD1. CDR3 length: 13 amino acids. CDR1 is SNHLY, CDR2 FYNNEI, per germline. V shed 7 bases, J shed 11 bases, and the junction held 6 bases outside the gene matches. The CDR3 sequence: CASTKDRGAPLHF. In DNA form, the CDR3 reads TGTGCCAGCACTAAAGACAGGGGGGCACCCCTCCACTTT.

A single count supports this clone. The chain employs TRBV7-3 and TRBJ2-1; TRBD2 is a possible D gene (6 bases). Germline loops: CDR1 SGHTA, CDR2 FQGTGA. The CDR3 is 14 residues long. With 0 bases removed from V and 7 bases from J, the gap between germline ends came to 10 bases. The CDR3 spells CASSLTSGENEQFF. CDR3 nucleotide sequence: TGTGCCAGCAGCTTAACCTCGGGGGAGAATGAGCAGTTCTTC.

V gene TRBV6-6 combines with J gene TRBJ1-1, with 7 bases that match TRBD1. Germline-derived CDR1 and CDR2 are MNHNY and SVGAGI (reference sequence). V lost 5 bases and J lost 2; bases outside the gene matches: 17. The CDR3 totals 18 residues. The CDR3 nucleotides are TGTGCCAGCAGTCCCCAGGGGGGGGGTCCACAGTTTAACACTGAAGCTTTCTTT. Residues: CASSPQGGGPQFNTEAFF.

The gene calls are TRBV11-2 and TRBJ1-1; no clear D gene. V shed 1 base and J shed 6 bases, with 9 bases lying between them. Germline CDR1 SGHAT, CDR2 FQNNGV. The CDR3 has 13 amino acids. The CDR3 DNA reads as TGTGCCAGCAGCTTAGGGGCGGGTTCTGAAGCTTTCTTT. Translation: CASSLGAGSEAFF.

The chain links TRBV2 to TRBJ2-3; no clear D gene. The V end was cut by 2 bases, the J end by 2 bases, with 8 bases between. The CDR3 has 14 amino acids. CDR1 and CDR2 from the germline V gene are SNHLY and FYNNEI. CDR3 region: CASSEWSSTDTQYF. The CDR3, as DNA: TGTGCCAGCAGTGAATGGAGCTCCACAGATACGCAGTATTTT.

The J gene is TRBJ2-2, the V gene TRBV12-3 or TRBV12-4; no firm D call. This CDR3 spans 13 amino acids. Trimming took 3 bases from V and 6 from J, leaving 8 bases between them. CDR3 protein: CASSLGSPGELFF. Written as DNA, the CDR3 is TGTGCCAGCAGTTTGGGCAGCCCCGGGGAGCTGTTTTTT.

This rearrangement joins TRBV2 to TRBJ2-1; 8 nucleotides align to TRBD2. V gave up 4 bases and J gave up 7 bases; unmatched junction bases: 12. Germline V gene lookup returns CDR1 SNHLY and CDR2 FYNNEI. This CDR3 is built from 16 residues. The CDR3 spells CASSANSGLGTNEQFF. Written as DNA, the CDR3 is TGTGCCAGCAGTGCAAATTCGGGACTAGGTACTAATGAGCAGTTCTTC.

V gene TRBV6-5 combines with J gene TRBJ2-1, with 8 bases fitting TRBD2. The V segment lost 10 bases and the J segment 6 bases; nucleotides outside the gene matches: 8. This CDR3 has 13 amino acids. Germline V gene data show CDR1 as MNHEY and CDR2 as SVGAGI. This CDR3 reads CATGTSPPNEQFF. The DNA of the CDR3 is TGTGCCACCGGGACTAGTCCCCCCAATGAGCAGTTCTTC.

The rearrangement uses TRBV2 and TRBJ1-2, with 8 bases lining up with TRBD1. Germline CDR1 is SNHLY and CDR2 is FYNNEI. The CDR3 length is 15 residues. With V trimmed by 5 bases and J by 1 base, 6 bases remained unmatched. This CDR3 is CASSKDREYNYGYTF. The CDR3 nucleotides are TGTGCCAGCAGTAAGGACAGGGAATATAACTATGGCTACACCTTC.

The chain is built from TRBV7-2 and TRBJ1-1, with 10 bases matching TRBD1. The CDR3 contains 15 residues. The germline V gene encodes CDR1 SGHTA and CDR2 FQGNSA. Losses at the gene ends were 1 base for V and 3 bases for J; bases not matched to a gene: 2. The CDR3 sequence: CASSLEGTGDTEAFF. In DNA form, the CDR3 reads TGTGCCAGCAGCTTAGAAGGGACAGGGGACACTGAAGCTTTCTTT.

The chain combines TRBV15 with TRBJ2-7; D is unresolved. The V gene's germline CDR1 is LNHNV and CDR2 YYDKDF (reference sequence). CDR3 length equals 15 residues. V lost 4 bases to trimming and J lost 7 bases, with 20 bases between them. In DNA form, the CDR3 reads TGTGCCACCAGCATCGATCGAGACACGACACGGGAGCAGTACTTC. The encoded protein is CATSIDRDTTREQYF.

This clone occurred a few times. The gene calls are TRBV5-6 and TRBJ1-4, with a tentative D call TRBD1 (6 bases). In germline, CDR1 is SGHDT, CDR2 YYEEEE. Trimming stripped 5 bases from V and 7 bases from J, with 12 bases between. The CDR3 contains 13 residues. CDR3 sequence (DNA): TGTGCCAGCAGTCTCCCGACAGGTGAAAAACTGTTTTTT. Protein: CASSLPTGEKLFF.